The next 3 T cell receptor beta chains were all read from a single sample in a study of T cells in women clearing cervical HPV infection. Assay used: immunoSEQ multiplex PCR; TCRdb lists only in-frame clones, some missing. This specimen shows 20,000 to 25,000 clones; the ten leading clones hold about 3.5%. The sequenced material came from blood buffy coat. The source is a woman between 18 and 70 years old with a cervical HPV16 infection that either progressed to CIN3+ or cleared (not recorded which).

Turning to this clone: The read comes to an end 3 residues before the CDR3 does, leaving the germline J gene to fill in the end. This rearrangement joins TRBV5-6 to TRBJ1-6, with D hard to call. Trimming shortened V by 4 bases and J by 9 bases, and 11 bases separated the two germline ends. Germline lookup yields CDR1 SGHDT and CDR2 YYEEEE. The CDR3 covers 13 residues. The CDR3 reads CASSLTKLSPLHF. The part of the CDR3 DNA that was read is TGTGCCAGCAGCCTAACTAAGCTTTCACCC.

The CDR3 reads CASSYSGTSYEQFF. The sequenced part of the CDR3 DNA is TGTGCCAGCAGTTACTCCGGGACTAGTTATGAG. This sequence joins TRBV6-2 or TRBV6-3 and TRBJ2-1, with 8 positions matching TRBD2. The sequenced fragment ends 3 residues before the CDR3 boundary, so the rest is inferred from the germline J gene. Trimming removed 0 bases from V and 8 bases from J; junction bases left unmatched: 3. The CDR3 runs 14 residues. Germline assignment: CDR1 MNHEY and CDR2 SVGEGT.

Concerning this clone itself: With the read ending 3 residues before the CDR3 end, the germline J gene is used to fill in that end. J is TRBJ2-3 and V is TRBV18, with a possible D match to TRBD1 (6 bases). This CDR3 is built from 15 residues. Trimming shortened V by 3 bases and J by 0 bases, and 10 bases separated the two germline ends. The germline gives CDR1 KGHSH, CDR2 LQKENI. The sequenced part of the CDR3 DNA is TGTGCCAGCTCACCCAGGACAGTTAGCACAGATACG. It is translated as CASSPRTVSTDT. The whole CDR3 region reads CASSPRTVSTDTQYF.